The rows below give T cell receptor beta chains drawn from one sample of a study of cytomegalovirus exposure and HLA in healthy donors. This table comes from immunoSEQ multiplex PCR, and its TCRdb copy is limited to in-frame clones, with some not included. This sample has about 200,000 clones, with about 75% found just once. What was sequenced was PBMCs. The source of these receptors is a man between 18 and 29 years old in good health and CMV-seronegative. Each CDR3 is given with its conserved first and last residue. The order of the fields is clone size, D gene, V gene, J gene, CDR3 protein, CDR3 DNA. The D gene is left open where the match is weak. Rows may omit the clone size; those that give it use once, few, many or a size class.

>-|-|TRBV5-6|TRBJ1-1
CASSLAISLGEAFF
TGTGCCAGCAGCTTGGCCATAAGTCTCGGTGAAGCTTTCTTT
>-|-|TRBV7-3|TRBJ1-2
CASSLSPGRYNGYTF
TGTGCCAGCAGCCTCAGCCCGGGAAGGTACAATGGCTACACCTTC
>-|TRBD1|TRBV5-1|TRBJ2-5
CASSLARDRYQETQYF
TGCGCCAGCAGCTTGGCCCGGGACAGGTACCAAGAGACCCAGTACTTC
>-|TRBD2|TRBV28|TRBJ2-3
CASSFRRESFLDTQYF
TGTGCCAGCAGTTTCCGGCGGGAGTCTTTTCTGGATACGCAGTATTTT
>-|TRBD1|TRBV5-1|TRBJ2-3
CASSLYRGADTQYF
TGCGCCAGCAGCTTGTACAGGGGTGCGGATACGCAGTATTTT
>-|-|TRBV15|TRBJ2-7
CATSRDQGSTYEQYF
TGTGCCACCAGCAGAGATCAGGGGTCGACCTACGAGCAGTACTTC
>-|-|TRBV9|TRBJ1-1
CASSVSLNTEAFF
TGTGCCAGCAGCGTCTCTTTGAACACTGAAGCTTTCTTT
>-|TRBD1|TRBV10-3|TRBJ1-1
CAINRGDYTEAFF
TGTGCCATCAACAGGGGGGATTACACTGAAGCTTTCTTT
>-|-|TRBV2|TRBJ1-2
CASTYRHNYGYTF
TGTGCCAGCACGTACAGGCACAACTATGGCTACACCTTC
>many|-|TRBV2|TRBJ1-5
CASSEARRIEAPQHF
TGTGCCAGCAGTGAAGCAAGGCGGATTGAGGCGCCCCAGCATTTT
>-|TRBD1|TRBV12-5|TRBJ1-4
CASGTGTGREKLFF
TGTGCTAGTGGTACGGGGACAGGGCGCGAAAAACTGTTTTTT
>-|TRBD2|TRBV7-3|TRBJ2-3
CASSSTSGETDTQYF
TGTGCCAGCAGCTCAACTAGCGGGGAGACAGATACGCAGTATTTT
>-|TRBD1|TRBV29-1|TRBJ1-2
CSVSPGQNYGYTF
TGCAGCGTATCTCCGGGACAGAACTATGGCTACACCTTC
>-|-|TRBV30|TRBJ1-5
CAWSRGGQPQHF
TGTGCCTGGAGTAGAGGAGGTCAGCCCCAGCATTTT
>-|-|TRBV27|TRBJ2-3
CASSLMSRVPDTQYF
TGTGCCAGCAGTTTGATGTCCAGGGTTCCAGATACGCAGTATTTT
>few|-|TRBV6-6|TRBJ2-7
CASCAVSDEQYF
TGTGCCAGCTGCGCAGTCAGCGACGAGCAGTACTTC
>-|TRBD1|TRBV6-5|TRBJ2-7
CASTTGTGAYEQYF
TGTGCCAGCACCACCGGGACAGGGGCCTACGAGCAGTACTTC
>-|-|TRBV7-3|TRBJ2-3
CASSLVGSSTDTQYF
TGTGCCAGCAGCTTAGTCGGGTCTAGCACAGATACGCAGTATTTT
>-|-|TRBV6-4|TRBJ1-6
CASSAGVSSPLHF
TGTGCCAGTTCGGCGGGGGTTAGTTCACCCCTCCACTTT
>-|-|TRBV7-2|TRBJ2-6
CASSFRAGANVLTF
TGTGCCAGCAGCTTCCGAGCTGGGGCCAACGTCCTGACTTTC
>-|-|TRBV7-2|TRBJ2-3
CASSLEGRVPSRRTQYF
TGTGCCAGCAGCTTGGAAGGCAGGGTCCCCTCGCGCCGTACGCAGTATTTT
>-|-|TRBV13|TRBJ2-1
CASSLAGSSYNEQFF
TGTGCCAGCAGCTTAGCCGGGAGCTCCTACAATGAGCAGTTCTTC
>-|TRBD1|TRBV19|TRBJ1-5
CASSTTGTGPNQPQHF
TGTGCCAGTAGTACAACCGGGACAGGGCCCAATCAGCCCCAGCATTTT
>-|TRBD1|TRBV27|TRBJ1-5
CASSWGTANNQPQHF
TGTGCCAGCAGTTGGGGGACAGCCAACAATCAGCCCCAGCATTTT
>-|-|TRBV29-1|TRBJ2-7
CSVELTQGTEQYF
TGCAGCGTTGAGCTCACCCAGGGCACCGAGCAGTACTTC
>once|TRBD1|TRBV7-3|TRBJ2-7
CASSSTGVGEQYF
TGTGCCAGCAGCTCGACAGGGGTCGGCGAGCAGTACTTC
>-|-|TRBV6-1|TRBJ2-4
CASSEQGAKNIQYF
TGTGCCAGCAGTGAACAGGGAGCCAAAAACATTCAGTACTTC
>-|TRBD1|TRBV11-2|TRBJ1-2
CASFSEDRASANYGYTF
TGTGCCAGCTTCTCCGAGGACAGGGCATCAGCTAACTATGGCTACACCTTC
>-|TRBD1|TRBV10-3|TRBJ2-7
CAISPLGQGAAEQYF
TGTGCCATCAGCCCCCTTGGACAGGGGGCGGCCGAGCAGTACTTC
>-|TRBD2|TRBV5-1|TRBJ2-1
CASSITSGGYNEQFF
TGCGCCAGCAGCATAACTAGCGGGGGTTACAATGAGCAGTTCTTC
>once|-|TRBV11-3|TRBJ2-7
CASSPSSYEQYF
TGTGCCAGCAGCCCCTCCTCCTACGAGCAGTACTTC
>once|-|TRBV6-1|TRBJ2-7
CASRGRGHSYEQYF
TGTGCCAGCAGGGGAAGGGGTCACTCCTACGAGCAGTACTTC
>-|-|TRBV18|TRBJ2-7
CASSPRRAYEQYF
TGTGCCAGCTCACCACGGCGGGCCTACGAGCAGTACTTC
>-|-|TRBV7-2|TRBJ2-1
CASSSRDTAHNEQFF
TGTGCCAGCAGCTCCCGGGACACAGCCCACAATGAGCAGTTCTTC
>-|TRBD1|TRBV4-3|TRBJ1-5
CASSQVRGVDQPQHF
TGCGCCAGCAGCCAAGTCAGGGGGGTGGATCAGCCCCAGCATTTT
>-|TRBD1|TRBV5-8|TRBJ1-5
CASSLGFRTGANQPQHF
TGTGCCAGCAGCTTGGGATTCAGGACAGGGGCGAATCAGCCCCAGCATTTT
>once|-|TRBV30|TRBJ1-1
CAWSVGRQTEAFF
TGTGCCTGGAGTGTGGGTAGACAGACTGAAGCTTTCTTT